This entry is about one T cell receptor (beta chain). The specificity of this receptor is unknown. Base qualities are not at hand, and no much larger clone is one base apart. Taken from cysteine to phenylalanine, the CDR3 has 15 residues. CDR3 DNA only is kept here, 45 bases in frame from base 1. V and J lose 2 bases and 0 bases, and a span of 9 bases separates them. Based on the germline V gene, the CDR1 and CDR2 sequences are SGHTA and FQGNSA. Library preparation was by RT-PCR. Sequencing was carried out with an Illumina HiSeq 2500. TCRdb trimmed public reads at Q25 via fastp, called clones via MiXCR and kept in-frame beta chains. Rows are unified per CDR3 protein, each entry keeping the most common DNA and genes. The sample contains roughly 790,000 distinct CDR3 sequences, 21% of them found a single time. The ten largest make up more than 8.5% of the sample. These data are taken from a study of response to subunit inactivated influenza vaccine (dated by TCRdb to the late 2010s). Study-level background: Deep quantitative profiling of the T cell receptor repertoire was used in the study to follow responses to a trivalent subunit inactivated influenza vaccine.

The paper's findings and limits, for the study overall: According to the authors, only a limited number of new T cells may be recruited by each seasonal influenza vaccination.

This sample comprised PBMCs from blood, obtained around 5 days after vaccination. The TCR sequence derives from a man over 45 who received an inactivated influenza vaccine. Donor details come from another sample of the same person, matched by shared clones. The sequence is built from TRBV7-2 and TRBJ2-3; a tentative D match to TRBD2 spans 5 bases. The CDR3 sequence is CASSLRRASTDTQYF. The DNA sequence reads TGTGCCAGCAGCTTACGGCGGGCGAGCACAGATACGCAGTATTTT.